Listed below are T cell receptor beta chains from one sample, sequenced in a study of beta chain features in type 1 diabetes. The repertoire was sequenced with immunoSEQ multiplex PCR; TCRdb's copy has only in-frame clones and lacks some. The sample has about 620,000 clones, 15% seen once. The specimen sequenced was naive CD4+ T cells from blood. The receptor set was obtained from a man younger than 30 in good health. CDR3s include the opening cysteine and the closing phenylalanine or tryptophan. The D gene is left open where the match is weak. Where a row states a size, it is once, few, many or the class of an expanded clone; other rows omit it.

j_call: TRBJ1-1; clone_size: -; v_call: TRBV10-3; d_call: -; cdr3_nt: TGTGCCATCATGGAAGGGGGAGGCACTGAAGCTTTCTTT; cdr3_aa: CAIMEGGGTEAFF
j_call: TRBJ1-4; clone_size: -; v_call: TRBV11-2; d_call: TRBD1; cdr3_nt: TGTGCCAGCAGCCGGAACAGGGGTGGGGAAAAACTGTTTTTT; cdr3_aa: CASSRNRGGEKLFF
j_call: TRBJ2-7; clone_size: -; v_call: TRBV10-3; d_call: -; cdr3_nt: TGTGCCATCAGATCAAAGCGGGGACAACCCAATCCCCACGAGCAGTACTTC; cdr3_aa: CAIRSKRGQPNPHEQYF
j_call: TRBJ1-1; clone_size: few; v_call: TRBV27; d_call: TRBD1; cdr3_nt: TGTGCCAGCAGTTTCGGTGGACAGGGGGCTGTCACTGAAGCTTTCTTT; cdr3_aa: CASSFGGQGAVTEAFF
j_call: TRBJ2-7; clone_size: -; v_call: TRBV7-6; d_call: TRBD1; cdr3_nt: TGTGCCAGCAGCTTAATGGGGACAGGGTGGTACGAGCAGTACTTC; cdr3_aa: CASSLMGTGWYEQYF
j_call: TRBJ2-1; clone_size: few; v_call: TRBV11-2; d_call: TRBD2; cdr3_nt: TGTGCCAGCAGATTGGGACTAGCGGGAGAAACCTACAATGAGCAGTTCTTC; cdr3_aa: CASRLGLAGETYNEQFF
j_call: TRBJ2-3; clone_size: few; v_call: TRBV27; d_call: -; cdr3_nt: TGTGCCAGCAGTTTATCGAAGCTCACAGATACGCAGTATTTT; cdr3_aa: CASSLSKLTDTQYF
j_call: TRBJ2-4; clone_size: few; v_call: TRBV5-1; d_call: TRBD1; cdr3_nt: TGCGCCAGCAGCGAGGGACAGGGTCCGGCGGCCAAAAACATTCAGTACTTC; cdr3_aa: CASSEGQGPAAKNIQYF
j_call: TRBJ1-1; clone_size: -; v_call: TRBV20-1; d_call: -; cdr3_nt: TGCAGTGCTAGAGGGGGCACTGAAGCTTTCTTT; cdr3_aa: CSARGGTEAFF
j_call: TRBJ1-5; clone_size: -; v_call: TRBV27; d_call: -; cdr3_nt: TGTGCCAGAGCTGGCGGCAATCAGCCCCAGCATTTT; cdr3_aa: CARAGGNQPQHF
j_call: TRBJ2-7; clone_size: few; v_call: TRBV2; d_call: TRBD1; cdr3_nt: TGTGCCAGCAGGAAAGGGACAGGGAACGAGCAGTACTTC; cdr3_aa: CASRKGTGNEQYF
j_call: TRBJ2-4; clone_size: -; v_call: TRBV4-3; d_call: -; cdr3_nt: TGCGCCAGCAGCCAAGGGGCCGACAGAAAAAACATTCAGTACTTC; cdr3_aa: CASSQGADRKNIQYF
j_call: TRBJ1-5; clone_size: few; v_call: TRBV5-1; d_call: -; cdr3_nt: TGCGCCAGCAGCTTGCTCGGGGGCCCTCAGCCCCAGCATTTT; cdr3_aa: CASSLLGGPQPQHF
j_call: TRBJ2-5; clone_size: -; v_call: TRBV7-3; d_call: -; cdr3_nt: TGTGCCAGCAGCCCCAACGGAAGTCAAGAGACCCAGTACTTC; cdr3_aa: CASSPNGSQETQYF
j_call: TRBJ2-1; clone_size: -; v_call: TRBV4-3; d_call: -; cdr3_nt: TGCGCCAGCAGCCATGCTGACCGGGACCACAATGAGCAGTTCTTC; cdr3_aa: CASSHADRDHNEQFF
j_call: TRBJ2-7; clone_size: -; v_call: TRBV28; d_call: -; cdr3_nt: TGTGCCAGCAGTTTAAACTCGGCAGGGCAGTACGAGCAGTACTTC; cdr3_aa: CASSLNSAGQYEQYF
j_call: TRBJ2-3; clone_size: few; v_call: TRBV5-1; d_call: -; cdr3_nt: TGCGCCAGCAGCTTGCAAGGAGACGGGGCAGATACGCAGTATTTT; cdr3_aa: CASSLQGDGADTQYF
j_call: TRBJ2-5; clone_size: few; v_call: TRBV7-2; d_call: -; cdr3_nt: TGTGCCAGCAGCTGGGGTTCCCCAGAGACCCAGTACTTC; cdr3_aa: CASSWGSPETQYF
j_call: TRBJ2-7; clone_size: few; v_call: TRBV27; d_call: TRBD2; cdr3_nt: TGTGCCAGCAGCATCCAGCGGGGCACCTACGAGCAGTACTTC; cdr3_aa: CASSIQRGTYEQYF
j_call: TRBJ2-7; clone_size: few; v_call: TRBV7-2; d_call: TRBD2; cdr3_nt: TGTGCCAGCAGCTTAGGAGTGGCACTAGCGGGGGCCTACGAGCAGTACTTC; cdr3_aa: CASSLGVALAGAYEQYF
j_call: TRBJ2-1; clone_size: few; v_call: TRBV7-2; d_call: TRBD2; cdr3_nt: TGTGCCAGCAGCTTAGCGGCTAGCGGAGGCCCCTACAATGAGCAGTTCTTC; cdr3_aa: CASSLAASGGPYNEQFF
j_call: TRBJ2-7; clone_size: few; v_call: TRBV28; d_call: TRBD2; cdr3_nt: TGTGCCAGCTGCGGGACTAGCGGCTCCTACGAGCAGTACTTC; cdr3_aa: CASCGTSGSYEQYF
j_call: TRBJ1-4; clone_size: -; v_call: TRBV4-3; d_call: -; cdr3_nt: TGCGCCAGCAGCCAATCGACGGGACCCAGTGAAAAACTGTTTTTT; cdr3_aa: CASSQSTGPSEKLFF
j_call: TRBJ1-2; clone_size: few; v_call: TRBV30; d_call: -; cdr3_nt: TGTGCCTGGAGTTGGAGGACCCACTATGGCTACACCTTC; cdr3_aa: CAWSWRTHYGYTF
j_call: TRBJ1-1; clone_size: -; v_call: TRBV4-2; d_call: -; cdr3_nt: TGTGCCAGCAGCCAAGTGACCCAGAACACTGAAGCTTTCTTT; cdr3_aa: CASSQVTQNTEAFF
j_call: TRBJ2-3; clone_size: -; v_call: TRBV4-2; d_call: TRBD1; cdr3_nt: TGTGCCAGCAGCCCGAACCACAGGGGGCGGGCAGATACGCAGTATTTT; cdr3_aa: CASSPNHRGRADTQYF
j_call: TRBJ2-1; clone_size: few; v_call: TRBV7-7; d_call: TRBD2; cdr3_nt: TGTGCCAGCAGCCCTACTAGCGGGAGGGAGGGTGAGCAGTTCTTC; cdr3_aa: CASSPTSGREGEQFF
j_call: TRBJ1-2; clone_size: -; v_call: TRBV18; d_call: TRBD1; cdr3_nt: TGTGCCAGCTCACCACTCAATACAGGGGGCGGCTACACCTTC; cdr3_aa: CASSPLNTGGGYTF
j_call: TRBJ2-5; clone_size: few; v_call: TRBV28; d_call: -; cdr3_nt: TGTGCCAGCAGTTCCTTCGGATCTTCATGGGCCCAGTACTTC; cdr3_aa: CASSSFGSSWAQYF
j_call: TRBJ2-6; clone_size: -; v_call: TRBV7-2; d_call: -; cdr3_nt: TGTGCCAGCAGCACAAGGAGGGGGGGCTCTGGGGCCAACGTCCTGACTTTC; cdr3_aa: CASSTRRGGSGANVLTF
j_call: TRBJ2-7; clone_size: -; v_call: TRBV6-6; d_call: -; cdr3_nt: TGTGCCAGCAGTTACCAACCATCCTACGAGCAGTACTTC; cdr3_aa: CASSYQPSYEQYF
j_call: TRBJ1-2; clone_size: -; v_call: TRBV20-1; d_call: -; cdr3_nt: TGCAGTGCTTCCCTGGGGTTTGGCTACACCTTC; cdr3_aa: CSASLGFGYTF
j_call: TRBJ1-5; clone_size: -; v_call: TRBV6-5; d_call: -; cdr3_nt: TGTGCCAGCAGGACAGGTAGCAATCAGCCCCAGCATTTT; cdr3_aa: CASRTGSNQPQHF